This T cell receptor (beta chain) was captured in a study of blood T cell repertoires in COVID-19. The method was immunoSEQ multiplex PCR; TCRdb's version includes in-frame clones alone and lacks a portion of them. The repertoire includes 300,000 to 350,000 clones, around 90% of them detected once, and around 4.5% sits in the top ten. This clone occurred once. This CDR3 is built from 14 residues. Per germline, CDR1 SGHKS and CDR2 YYEKEE (reference sequence). V lost 4 bases to trimming and J lost 5 bases; unmatched junction nucleotides: 7. The TCR originated in a woman between 18 and 29 years old with acute COVID-19. The sequencing sample was made of PBMCs or T cells enriched from blood (not recorded which). The chain employs TRBV5-5 and TRBJ1-1, with 8 bases identical to TRBD1. Here the CDR3 reads CASSRDRRSTEAFF. CDR3 nucleotide sequence: TGTGCCAGCAGCCGGGACAGGAGATCAACTGAAGCTTTCTTT.